The clone carrying this T cell receptor (beta chain) was seen only a few times. The repertoire was sequenced with immunoSEQ multiplex PCR; TCRdb's copy has only in-frame clones and lacks some. The sample contains approximately 350,000 clones, 87% of which appear only once. The record originates from a study of blood T cell repertoires in COVID-19. The CDR3 is 14 residues long. Germline V CDR1 and CDR2: SGHKS, YYEKEE (reference sequence). V was pared by 2 bases and J by 7 bases, with 6 bases of the junction left unmatched. The chain employs TRBV5-5 and TRBJ1-2; 9 nucleotides line up with TRBD1. This receptor was identified in a woman aged 25 to 39 who had recovered from COVID-19. Sequenced sample: PBMCs or T cells enriched from blood (not recorded which). CDR3 residues: CASSLTGGSVGYTF. In nucleotides, the CDR3 is TGTGCCAGCAGCTTAACAGGGGGCTCGGTTGGCTACACCTTC.